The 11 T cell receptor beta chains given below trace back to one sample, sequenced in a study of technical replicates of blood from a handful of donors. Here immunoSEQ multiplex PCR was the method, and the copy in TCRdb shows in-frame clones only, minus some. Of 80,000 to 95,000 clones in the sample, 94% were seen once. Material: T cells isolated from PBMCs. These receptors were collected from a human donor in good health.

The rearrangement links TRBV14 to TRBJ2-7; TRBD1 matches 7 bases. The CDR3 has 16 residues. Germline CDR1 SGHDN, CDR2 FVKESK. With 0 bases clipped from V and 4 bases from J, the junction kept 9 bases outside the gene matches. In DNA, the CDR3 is TGTGCCAGCAGCCAAGATCTTACGACAGGGCTTTACGAGCAGTACTTC. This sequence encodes CASSQDLTTGLYEQYF. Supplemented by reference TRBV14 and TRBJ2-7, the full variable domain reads EAGVTQFPSHSVIEKGQTVTLRCDPISGHDNLYWYRRVMGKEIKFLLHFVKESKQDESGMPNNRFLAERTGGTYSTLKVQPAELEDSGVYFCASSQDLTTGLYEQYFGPGTRLTVT.

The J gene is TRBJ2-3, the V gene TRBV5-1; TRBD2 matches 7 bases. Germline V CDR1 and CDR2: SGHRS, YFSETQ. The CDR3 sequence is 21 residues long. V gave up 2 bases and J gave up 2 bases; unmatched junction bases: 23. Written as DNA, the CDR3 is TGCGCCAGCAGCTTAGATCAGGGTTGGGGCTCCGGGACTAAGATCACAGATACGCAGTATTTT. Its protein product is CASSLDQGWGSGTKITDTQYF.

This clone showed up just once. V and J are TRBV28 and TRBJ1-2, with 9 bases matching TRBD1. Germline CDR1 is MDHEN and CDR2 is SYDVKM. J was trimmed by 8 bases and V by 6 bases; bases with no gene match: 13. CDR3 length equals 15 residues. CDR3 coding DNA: TGTGCCAGCAGCCCGGACAGGGGCGGTGATAGGGGCTACACCTTC. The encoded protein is CASSPDRGGDRGYTF.

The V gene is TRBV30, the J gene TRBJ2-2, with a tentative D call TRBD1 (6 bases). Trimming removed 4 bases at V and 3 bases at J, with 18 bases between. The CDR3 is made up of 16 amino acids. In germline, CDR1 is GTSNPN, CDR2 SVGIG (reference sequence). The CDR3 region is CAWTQGGGFDTGELFF. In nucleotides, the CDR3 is TGTGCCTGGACTCAGGGTGGGGGCTTCGACACCGGGGAGCTGTTTTTT. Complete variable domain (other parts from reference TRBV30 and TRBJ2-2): SQTIHQWPATLVQPVGSPLSLECTVEGTSNPNLYWYRQAAGRGLQLLFYSVGIGQISSEVPQNLSASRPQDRQFILSSKKLLLSDSGFYLCAWTQGGGFDTGELFFGEGSRLTVL.

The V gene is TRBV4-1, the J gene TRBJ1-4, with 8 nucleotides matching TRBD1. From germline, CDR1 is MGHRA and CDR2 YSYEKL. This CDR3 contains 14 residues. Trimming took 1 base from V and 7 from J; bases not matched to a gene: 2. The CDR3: CASSQGTGIEKLFF. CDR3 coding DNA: TGCGCCAGCAGCCAAGGGACAGGGATTGAAAAACTGTTTTTT.

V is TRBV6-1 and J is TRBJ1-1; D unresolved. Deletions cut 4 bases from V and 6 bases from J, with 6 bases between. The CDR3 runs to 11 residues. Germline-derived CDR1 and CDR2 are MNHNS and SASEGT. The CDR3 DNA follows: TGTGCCAGCAGTGTCGGGGCTGAAGCTTTCTTT. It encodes CASSVGAEAFF.

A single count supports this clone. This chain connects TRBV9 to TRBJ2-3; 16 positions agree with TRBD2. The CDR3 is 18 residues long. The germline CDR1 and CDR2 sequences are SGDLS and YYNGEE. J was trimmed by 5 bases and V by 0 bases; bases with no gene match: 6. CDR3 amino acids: CASSVAGTSGGARDTQYF. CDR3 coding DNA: TGTGCCAGCAGCGTAGCCGGGACTAGCGGGGGGGCTAGAGATACGCAGTATTTT.

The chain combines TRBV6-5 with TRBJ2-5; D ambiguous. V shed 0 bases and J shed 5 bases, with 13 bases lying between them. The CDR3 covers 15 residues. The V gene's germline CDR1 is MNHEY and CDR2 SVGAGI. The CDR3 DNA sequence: TGTGCCAGCAGTTACTCGGTAATGATCCGGGAGACCCAGTACTTC. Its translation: CASSYSVMIRETQYF.

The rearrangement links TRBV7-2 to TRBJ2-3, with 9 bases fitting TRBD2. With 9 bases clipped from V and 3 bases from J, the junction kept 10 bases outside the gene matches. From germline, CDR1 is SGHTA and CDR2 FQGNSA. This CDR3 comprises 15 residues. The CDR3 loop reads CASKLASGRTDTQYF. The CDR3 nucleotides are TGTGCCAGTAAGCTCGCCAGCGGGAGGACAGATACGCAGTATTTT.

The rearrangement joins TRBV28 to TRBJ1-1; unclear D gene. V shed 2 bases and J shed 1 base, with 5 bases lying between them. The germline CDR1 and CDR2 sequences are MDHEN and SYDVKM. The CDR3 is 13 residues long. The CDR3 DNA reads TGTGCCAGCAGTTTACGACAGAACACTGAAGCTTTCTTT. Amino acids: CASSLRQNTEAFF.

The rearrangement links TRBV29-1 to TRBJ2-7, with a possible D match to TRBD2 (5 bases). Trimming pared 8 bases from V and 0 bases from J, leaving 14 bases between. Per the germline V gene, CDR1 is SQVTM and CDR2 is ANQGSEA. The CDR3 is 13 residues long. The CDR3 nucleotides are TGCAGCACCCGGACTGCGCCCTCCTACGAGCAGTACTTC. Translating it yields CSTRTAPSYEQYF.